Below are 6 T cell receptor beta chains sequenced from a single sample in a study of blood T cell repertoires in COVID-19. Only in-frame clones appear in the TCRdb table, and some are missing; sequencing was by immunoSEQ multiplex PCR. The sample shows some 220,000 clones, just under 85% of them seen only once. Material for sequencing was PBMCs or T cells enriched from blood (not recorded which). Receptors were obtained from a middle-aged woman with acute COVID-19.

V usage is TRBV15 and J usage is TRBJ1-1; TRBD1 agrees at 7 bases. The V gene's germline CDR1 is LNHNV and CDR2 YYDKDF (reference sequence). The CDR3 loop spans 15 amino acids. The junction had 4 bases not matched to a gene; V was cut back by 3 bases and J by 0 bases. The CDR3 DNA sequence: TGTGCCACCAGCAGGGCAGGGGGAATGAACACTGAAGCTTTCTTT. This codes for CATSRAGGMNTEAFF.

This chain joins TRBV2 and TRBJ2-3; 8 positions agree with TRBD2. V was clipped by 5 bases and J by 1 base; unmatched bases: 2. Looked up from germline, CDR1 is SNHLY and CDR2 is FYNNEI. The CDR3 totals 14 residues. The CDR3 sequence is CASSSGGGTDTQYF. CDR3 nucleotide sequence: TGTGCCAGCAGTTCGGGGGGGGGCACAGATACGCAGTATTTT.

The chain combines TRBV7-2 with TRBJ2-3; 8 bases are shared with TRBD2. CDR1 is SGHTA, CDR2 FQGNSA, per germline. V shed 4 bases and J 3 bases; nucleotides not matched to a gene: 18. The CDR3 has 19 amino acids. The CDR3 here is CASSSNGEVLGLDTDTQYF. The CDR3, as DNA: TGTGCCAGCAGCTCAAACGGAGAGGTCCTGGGACTAGATACAGATACGCAGTATTTT.

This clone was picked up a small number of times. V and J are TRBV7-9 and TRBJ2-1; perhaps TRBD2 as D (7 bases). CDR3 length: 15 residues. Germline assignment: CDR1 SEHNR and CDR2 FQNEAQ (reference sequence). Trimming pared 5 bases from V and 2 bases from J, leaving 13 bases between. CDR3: CASSPPGGPYNEQFF. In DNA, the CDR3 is TGTGCCAGCAGCCCCCCGGGGGGCCCCTACAATGAGCAGTTCTTC.

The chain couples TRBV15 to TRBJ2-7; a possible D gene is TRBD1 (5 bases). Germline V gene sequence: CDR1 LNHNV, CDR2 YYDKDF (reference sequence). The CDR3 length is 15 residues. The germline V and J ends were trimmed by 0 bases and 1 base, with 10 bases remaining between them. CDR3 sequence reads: CATSRDPGQSYEQYF. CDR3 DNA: TGTGCCACCAGCAGAGATCCAGGGCAGTCCTACGAGCAGTACTTC.

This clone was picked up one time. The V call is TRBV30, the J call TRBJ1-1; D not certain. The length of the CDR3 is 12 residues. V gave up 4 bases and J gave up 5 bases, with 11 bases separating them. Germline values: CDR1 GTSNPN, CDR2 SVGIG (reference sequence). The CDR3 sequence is CAWKTPGTEAFF. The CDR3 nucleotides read TGTGCCTGGAAGACTCCTGGGACTGAAGCTTTCTTT.